A single sample gave rise to the 18 T cell receptor beta chains below, sequenced in a study of beta chain features in type 1 diabetes. Of the isolated RNA, all was reverse transcribed, and so the sequenced material was expressed TCRB transcripts. Generated by immunoSEQ multiplex PCR, the TCRdb table keeps only in-frame clones and is missing some. The sample shows around 310,000 clones, more than 9.5% of them seen only once. The source material was naive CD4+ T cells from blood. All receptors derive from a woman in her thirties in good health.

The rearrangement joins TRBV18 to TRBJ2-4; D uncertain. This CDR3 has 12 residues. CDR1 is KGHSH and CDR2 is LQKENI in the germline V gene. Trimming cost V 6 bases and J 10 bases, with 13 bases left between them. CDR3 region: CASSPASRIQYF. CDR3 sequence (DNA): TGTGCCAGCTCCCCAGCCTCGCGGATTCAGTACTTC. The whole variable domain, remainder taken from reference TRBV18 and TRBJ2-4, is NAGVMQNPRHLVRRRGQEARLRCSPMKGHSHVYWYRQLPEEGLKFMVYLQKENIIDESGMPKERFSAEFPKEGPSILRIQQVVRGDSAAYFCASSPASRIQYFGAGTRLSVL.

The chain couples TRBV6-5 to TRBJ1-5, with 9 bases lining up with TRBD1. Germline CDR1 reads MNHEY; CDR2 reads SVGAGI. The J segment lost 2 bases and the V segment lost 4 bases, leaving 6 bases of the junction unmatched. The CDR3 consists of 16 residues. The CDR3, as DNA: TGTGCCAGCAGTTCGCAATGGACAGGGGGCAATCAGCCCCAGCATTTT. Translation: CASSSQWTGGNQPQHF.

CDR3: CSAVRTSQETQYF. The CDR3 nucleotides are TGCAGCGCGGTCCGGACTAGCCAAGAGACCCAGTACTTC. The V call is TRBV29-1, the J call TRBJ2-5; 7 nucleotides align to TRBD2. The germline V gene has CDR1 SQVTM and CDR2 ANQGSEA. The CDR3 spans 13 residues. The V gene end was trimmed by 7 bases and the J gene end by 1 base; junction bases not matched to a gene: 6.

This rearrangement joins TRBV5-1 to TRBJ2-7, with D possibly being TRBD1 (5 bases). Germline CDR1 SGHRS, CDR2 YFSETQ. The CDR3 runs 15 residues. Between the trimmed V and J ends, which lost 0 bases and 2 bases, there was a span of 12 bases. CDR3 sequence: CASSLEGKRAYEQYF. The CDR3 coding sequence is TGCGCCAGCAGCTTGGAGGGGAAACGGGCCTACGAGCAGTACTTC. The variable domain in full, with the rest retrieved from reference TRBV5-1 and TRBJ2-7, is KAGVTQTPRYLIKTRGQQVTLSCSPISGHRSVSWYQQTPGQGLQFLFEYFSETQRNKGNFPGRFSGRQFSNSRSEMNVSTLELGDSALYLCASSLEGKRAYEQYFGPGTRLTVT.

The genes are TRBV29-1 and TRBJ2-1; TRBD2 matches at 13 bases. The CDR3 sequence is 15 residues long. Germline CDR1 is SQVTM and CDR2 is ANQGSEA. Trimming cost V 6 bases and J 3 bases; bases outside gene matches: 5. The chain's CDR3 is CSVKLAGGIYNEQFF. The CDR3 DNA sequence: TGCAGCGTCAAACTAGCGGGGGGGATCTACAATGAGCAGTTCTTC.

The chain employs TRBV4-1 and TRBJ2-3, with D perhaps TRBD1 (6 bases). The CDR3 is made up of 17 amino acids. Trimming took 0 bases from V and 4 from J, leaving 17 bases between them. Germline CDR1 reads MGHRA; CDR2 reads YSYEKL. As DNA, the CDR3 is TGCGCCAGCAGCCAAGATTTCCGACCAGGGGTCGCAGATACGCAGTATTTT. It is translated as CASSQDFRPGVADTQYF.

This clone was counted only a few times. The chain employs TRBV18 and TRBJ2-3; perhaps TRBD2 as D (7 bases). Trimming pared 2 bases from V and 0 bases from J, leaving 15 bases between. The CDR3 runs to 17 residues. Germline V gene data show CDR1 as KGHSH and CDR2 as LQKENI. The CDR3 protein is CASSPIRGASSTDTQYF. CDR3 sequence (DNA): TGTGCCAGCTCACCAATCCGGGGGGCCTCTAGCACAGATACGCAGTATTTT.

There are a few counts of this clone. The genes are TRBV2 and TRBJ2-1, with D perhaps matching TRBD2 (6 bases). V lost 5 bases and J 8 bases, leaving 13 bases between the germline ends. This CDR3 region has 13 residues. Germline V gene sequence: CDR1 SNHLY, CDR2 FYNNEI. The CDR3 region is CASSQASDHEQFF. The CDR3, as DNA: TGTGCCAGCAGTCAGGCTAGCGACCATGAGCAGTTCTTC.

This clone showed up just a few times. The chain uses TRBV7-9 and TRBJ2-1; the D is unclear. Germline CDR1 reads SEHNR; CDR2 reads FQNEAQ (reference sequence). Trimming shortened V by 2 bases and J by 0 bases, and 11 bases separated the two germline ends. The CDR3 runs to 16 residues. CDR3 nucleotide sequence: TGTGCCAGCAGCTTATTCCGTGTCAGCTCCTACAATGAGCAGTTCTTC. It is translated as CASSLFRVSSYNEQFF.

CDR3: CSVRPSGGFVEQFF. CDR3 in DNA: TGCAGCGTCCGACCCTCGGGAGGTTTTGTTGAGCAGTTCTTC. The chain is built from TRBV29-1 and TRBJ2-1; 7 bases are a match to TRBD2. CDR1 is SQVTM, CDR2 ANQGSEA, per germline. The J segment lost 9 bases and the V segment lost 6 bases, leaving 14 bases of the junction unmatched. This CDR3 contains 14 residues.

Only a few counts were recorded for this clone. V and J are TRBV7-9 and TRBJ2-7, with 9 positions matching TRBD2. With 5 bases clipped from V and 7 bases from J, the junction kept 12 bases outside the gene matches. CDR1 is SEHNR, CDR2 FQNEAQ, per germline (reference sequence). The CDR3 is made up of 15 amino acids. The CDR3 sequence: CASSPRGGNTREQYF. In DNA, the CDR3 is TGTGCCAGCAGCCCGCGGGGGGGCAATACTAGAGAGCAGTACTTC.

This clone was detected a few times. The genes are TRBV10-3 and TRBJ1-1, with 7 nucleotides matching TRBD1. Per germline, CDR1 ENHRY and CDR2 SYGVKD. The ends lost 10 bases at V and 4 bases at J; junction bases unmatched: 9. CDR3 length equals 13 residues. The CDR3 nucleotides read TGTGCCACCACGGAGGGGGACAGCACTGAAGCTTTCTTT. Its protein is CATTEGDSTEAFF.

Only a few counts were recorded for this clone. The chain has TRBV30 and TRBJ2-3; 7 bases fit TRBD2. Per germline, CDR1 GTSNPN and CDR2 SVGIG (reference sequence). Trimming removed 5 bases from V and 2 bases from J; junction bases left unmatched: 7. The CDR3 spans 14 residues. The CDR3 sequence: CAWSTSLATDTQYF. Written as DNA, the CDR3 is TGTGCCTGGTCGACTAGCTTGGCCACAGATACGCAGTATTTT.

Only a few counts were recorded for this clone. The gene calls are TRBV28 and TRBJ2-1, with 9 positions matching TRBD2. CDR1 is MDHEN and CDR2 is SYDVKM in the germline V gene. V lost 6 bases and J lost 5; bases outside the gene matches: 5. The CDR3 is made up of 14 amino acids. For the CDR3, the DNA is TGTGCCAGCAGCGTAGCGGGAGCCCACAATGAGCAGTTCTTC. Translation: CASSVAGAHNEQFF. The full variable domain, rest sourced from reference TRBV28 and TRBJ2-1, is DVKVTQSSRYLVKRTGEKVFLECVQDMDHENMFWYRQDPGLGLRLIYFSYDVKMKEKGDIPEGYSVSREKKERFSLILESASTNQTSMYLCASSVAGAHNEQFFGPGTRLTVL.

J is TRBJ2-7 and V is TRBV2, with D maybe TRBD2 (5 bases). Trimming took off 6 bases at V and 3 bases at J, with 12 bases between the two ends. CDR1 is SNHLY, CDR2 FYNNEI, per germline. This CDR3 contains 13 residues. The CDR3 DNA is TGTGCCAGCAGCTCTAGCATGTACTACGAGCAGTACTTC. This encodes CASSSSMYYEQYF.

This clone was found a few times. The rearrangement joins TRBV30 to TRBJ1-1, with a possible D match to TRBD1 (6 bases). Germline loops: CDR1 GTSNPN, CDR2 SVGIG (reference sequence). V was shortened by 1 base and J by 0 bases, with 12 bases between the two germline ends. This CDR3 is built from 15 residues. Written as DNA, the CDR3 is TGTGCCTGGAGTGGACAACAGGGATTGAACACTGAAGCTTTCTTT. Translating gives CAWSGQQGLNTEAFF.

This clone was observed a few times. The rearrangement uses TRBV5-1 and TRBJ2-2, with a tentative D call TRBD2 (6 bases). The germline V and J ends were trimmed by 3 bases and 3 bases, with 12 bases remaining between them. CDR3 length: 15 residues. Looked up from germline, CDR1 is SGHRS and CDR2 is YFSETQ. DNA of the CDR3: TGCGCCAGCAGCTCCCGGGGGTTAGACACCGGGGAGCTGTTTTTT. The encoded protein is CASSSRGLDTGELFF.

As concerns this clone: Within the sample, other DNA sequences also encode this same CDR3. This chain connects TRBV5-4 to TRBJ2-5, with 7 bases matching TRBD1. Germline lookup yields CDR1 SGHNT and CDR2 YYREEE (reference sequence). The V gene end was trimmed by 5 bases and the J gene end by 3 bases; junction bases not matched to a gene: 4. CDR3 length: 13 amino acids. As DNA, the CDR3 is TGTGCCAGCAGTTCAGGACAGGAAGAGACCCAGTACTTC. It codes for CASSSGQEETQYF.